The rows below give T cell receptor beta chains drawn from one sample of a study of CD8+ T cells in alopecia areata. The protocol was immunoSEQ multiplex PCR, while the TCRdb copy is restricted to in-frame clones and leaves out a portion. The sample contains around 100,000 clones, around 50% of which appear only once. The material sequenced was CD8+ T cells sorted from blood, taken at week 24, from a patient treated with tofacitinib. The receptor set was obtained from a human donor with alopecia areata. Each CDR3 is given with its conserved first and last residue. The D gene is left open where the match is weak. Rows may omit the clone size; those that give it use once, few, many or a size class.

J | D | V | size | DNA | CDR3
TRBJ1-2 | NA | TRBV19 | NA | TGTGCCAGTGTCAACCCTGGCAGGGTGACGAATGGCTACACCTTC | CASVNPGRVTNGYTF
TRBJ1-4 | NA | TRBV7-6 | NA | TGTGCCAGCAGCTCCAGCGGAAGGGTAGCAACTAATGAAAAACTGTTTTTT | CASSSSGRVATNEKLFF
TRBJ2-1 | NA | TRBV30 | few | TGTGCCTGGAGCTTTGGGGGTTACAATGAGCAGTTCTTC | CAWSFGGYNEQFF
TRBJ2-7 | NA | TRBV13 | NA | TGTGCCAGCAGCTTAGGCTACGCAGGGAGAGAGCAGTACTTC | CASSLGYAGREQYF
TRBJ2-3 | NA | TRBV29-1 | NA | TGCAGCGTTGGCGGGCCTATCACAGATACGCAGTATTTT | CSVGGPITDTQYF
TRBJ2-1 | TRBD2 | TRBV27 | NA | TGTGCCAGCAGTTTATCGGTTAGCGGGGGGCCTGAGCAGTTCTTC | CASSLSVSGGPEQFF
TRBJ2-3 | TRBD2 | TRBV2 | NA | TGTGCCACCTTAGCGGGGGGCACAGATACGCAGTATTTT | CATLAGGTDTQYF
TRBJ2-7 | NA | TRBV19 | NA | TGTGCCAGTAGTCCTGGCGGGACAGTCAACGAGCAGTACTTC | CASSPGGTVNEQYF
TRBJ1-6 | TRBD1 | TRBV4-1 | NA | TGCGCCAGCAGCTCCTCCCCGCCGGGACAGACTTCACCCCTCCACTTT | CASSSSPPGQTSPLHF
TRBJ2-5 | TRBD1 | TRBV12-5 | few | TGTGCTAGTGGTCCTCCTCGGACAGGTCCTGGCGAGACCCAGTACTTC | CASGPPRTGPGETQYF
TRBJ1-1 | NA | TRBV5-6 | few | TGTGCCAGCAGCTTAAGGAACACTGAAGCTTTCTTT | CASSLRNTEAFF
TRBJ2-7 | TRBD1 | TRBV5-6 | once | TGTGCCAGCAGCCCGGACAGGGGCGCGTACGAGCAGTACTTC | CASSPDRGAYEQYF
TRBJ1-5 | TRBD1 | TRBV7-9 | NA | TGTGCCAGCAGCTTAGCAGGGGGCTCGTGGCCCCAGCATTTT | CASSLAGGSWPQHF
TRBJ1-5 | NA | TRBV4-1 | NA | TGCGCCAGCAGCCCCTCCAGGGGTGATCAGCCCCAGCATTTT | CASSPSRGDQPQHF
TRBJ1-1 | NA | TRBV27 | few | TGTGCCAGCAGTCTGGACCCCAAAGGCGAAGCTTTCTTT | CASSLDPKGEAFF
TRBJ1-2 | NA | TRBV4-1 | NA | TGCGCCAGCAGCCCGGACAGCGCTAACTATGGCTACACCTTC | CASSPDSANYGYTF
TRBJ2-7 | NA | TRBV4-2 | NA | TGTGCCAGCAGCCAAGGCCGGGACATTTCCTACGAGCAGTACTTC | CASSQGRDISYEQYF